This T cell receptor beta chain was documented in a study of blood T cells in healthy people across ages. Study outcomes and limitations: The fall in TCR beta diversity per million T cells was roughly linear with age. CMV status of donors was not determined, possibly confounding expanded clonotype changes.

This clonotype was counted at least ten times. Its cognate antigen is unknown. Primed by a sample-barcoded 5' primer and a J-beta primer mix, a second PCR proceeded for about 6 to 12 cycles. Unique molecular identifiers of 12 random nucleotides labeled each cDNA. TCRdb fed the 5' RACE reads into MiXCR, producing one record per CDR3 protein. The sample holds approximately 1.5 million distinct CDR3 sequences; roughly 43% are singletons and the top ten take approximately 4%. This CDR3 region has 13 residues. V shed 4 bases, J shed 9 bases, and the junction held 3 bases outside the gene matches. Germline assignment: CDR1 SGHTA and CDR2 FQGTGA. Each sample gave at least 7 million isolated PBMCs.

This rearrangement joins TRBV7-3 to TRBJ1-5; 10 bases are shared with TRBD1. This sequence was found in a woman younger than 30 in good health. What was sequenced was blood. This chain's CDR3 is CASSSDRGLPQHF. DNA for the CDR3: TGTGCCAGCAGCTCGGACAGGGGGTTGCCCCAGCATTTT.